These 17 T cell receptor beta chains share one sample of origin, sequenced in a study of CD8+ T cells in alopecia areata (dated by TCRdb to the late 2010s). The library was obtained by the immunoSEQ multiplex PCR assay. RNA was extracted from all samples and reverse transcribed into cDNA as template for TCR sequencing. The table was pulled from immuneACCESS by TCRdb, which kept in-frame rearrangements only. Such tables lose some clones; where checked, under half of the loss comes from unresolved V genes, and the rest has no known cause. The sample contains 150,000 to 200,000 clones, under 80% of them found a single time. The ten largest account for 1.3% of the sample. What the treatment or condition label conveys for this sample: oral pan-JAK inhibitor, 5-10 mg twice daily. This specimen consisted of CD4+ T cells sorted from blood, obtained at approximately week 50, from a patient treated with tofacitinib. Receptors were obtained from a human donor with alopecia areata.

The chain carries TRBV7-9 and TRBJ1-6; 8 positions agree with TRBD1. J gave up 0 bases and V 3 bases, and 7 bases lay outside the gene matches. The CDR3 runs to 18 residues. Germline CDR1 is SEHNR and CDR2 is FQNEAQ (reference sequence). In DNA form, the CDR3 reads TGTGCCAGCAGCTTGGGCCAGGGGGCAGTCTCCTATAATTCACCCCTCCACTTT. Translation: CASSLGQGAVSYNSPLHF.

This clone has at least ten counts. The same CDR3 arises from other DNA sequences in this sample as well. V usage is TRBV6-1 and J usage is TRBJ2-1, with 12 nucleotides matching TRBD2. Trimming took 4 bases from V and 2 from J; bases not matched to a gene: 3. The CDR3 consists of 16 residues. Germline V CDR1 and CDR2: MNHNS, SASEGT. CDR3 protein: CASSVTSGGTYNEQFF. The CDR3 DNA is TGTGCCAGCAGTGTTACTAGCGGGGGGACCTACAATGAGCAGTTCTTC.

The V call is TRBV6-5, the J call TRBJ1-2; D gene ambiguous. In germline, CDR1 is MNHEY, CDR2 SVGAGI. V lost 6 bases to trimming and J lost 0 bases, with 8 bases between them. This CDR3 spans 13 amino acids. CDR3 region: CASSGVPNYGYTF. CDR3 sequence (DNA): TGTGCCAGCAGCGGGGTACCTAACTATGGCTACACCTTC.

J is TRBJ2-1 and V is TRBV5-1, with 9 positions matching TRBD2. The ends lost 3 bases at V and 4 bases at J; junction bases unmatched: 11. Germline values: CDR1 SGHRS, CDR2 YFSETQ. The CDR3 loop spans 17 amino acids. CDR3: CASSSGTSQNKYNEQFF. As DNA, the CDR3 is TGCGCCAGCAGCTCAGGGACTAGCCAAAACAAATACAATGAGCAGTTCTTC.

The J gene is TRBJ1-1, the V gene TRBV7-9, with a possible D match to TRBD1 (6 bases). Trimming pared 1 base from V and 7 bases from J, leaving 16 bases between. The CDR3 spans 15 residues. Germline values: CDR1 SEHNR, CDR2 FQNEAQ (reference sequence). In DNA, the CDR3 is TGTGCCAGCAGCTTAGGGAGGACCGAGGGGGGTGAAGCTTTCTTT. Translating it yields CASSLGRTEGGEAFF.

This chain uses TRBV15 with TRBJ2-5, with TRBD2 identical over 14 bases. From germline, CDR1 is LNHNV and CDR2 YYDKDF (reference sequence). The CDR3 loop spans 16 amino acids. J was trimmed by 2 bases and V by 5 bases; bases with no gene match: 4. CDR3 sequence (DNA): TGTGCCACCAGCGCTGGACTAGCGGGGGGACAAGAGACCCAGTACTTC. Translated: CATSAGLAGGQETQYF.

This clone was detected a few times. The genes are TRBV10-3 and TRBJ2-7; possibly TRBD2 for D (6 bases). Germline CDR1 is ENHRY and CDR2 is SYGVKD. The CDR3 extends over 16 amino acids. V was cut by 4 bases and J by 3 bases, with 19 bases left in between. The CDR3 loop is CAISAPPGRDFYEQYF. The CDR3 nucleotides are TGTGCCATCAGTGCGCCCCCGGGACGGGACTTCTACGAGCAGTACTTC.

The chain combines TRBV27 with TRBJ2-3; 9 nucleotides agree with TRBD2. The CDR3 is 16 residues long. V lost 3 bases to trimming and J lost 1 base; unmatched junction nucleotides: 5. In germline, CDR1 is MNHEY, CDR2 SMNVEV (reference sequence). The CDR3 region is CASSLGKRGGTDTQYF. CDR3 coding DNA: TGTGCCAGCAGTTTGGGGAAGCGGGGGGGCACAGATACGCAGTATTTT.

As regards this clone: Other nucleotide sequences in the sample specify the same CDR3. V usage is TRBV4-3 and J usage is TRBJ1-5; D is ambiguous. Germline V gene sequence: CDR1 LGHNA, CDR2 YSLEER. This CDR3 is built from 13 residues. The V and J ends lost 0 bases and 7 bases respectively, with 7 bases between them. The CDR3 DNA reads TGCGCCAGCAGCCAAGATCGTATCCAGCCCCAGCATTTT. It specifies CASSQDRIQPQHF.

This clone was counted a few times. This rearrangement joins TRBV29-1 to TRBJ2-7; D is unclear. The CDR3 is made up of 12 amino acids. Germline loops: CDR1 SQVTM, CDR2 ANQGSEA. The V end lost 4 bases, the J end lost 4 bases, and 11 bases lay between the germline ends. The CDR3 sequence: CSVGATGYEQYF. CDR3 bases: TGCAGCGTTGGGGCGACTGGGTACGAGCAGTACTTC.

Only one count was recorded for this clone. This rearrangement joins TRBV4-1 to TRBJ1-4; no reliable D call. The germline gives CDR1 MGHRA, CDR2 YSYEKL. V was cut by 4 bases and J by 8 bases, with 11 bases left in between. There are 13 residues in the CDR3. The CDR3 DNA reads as TGCGCCAGCAGCCTTGGGAATGGAGAAAAACTGTTTTTT. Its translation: CASSLGNGEKLFF.

CDR3 in amino acids: CAWGRETQYF. The CDR3 DNA is TGTGCCTGGGGAAGAGAGACCCAGTACTTC. The chain is built from TRBV30 and TRBJ2-5; D ambiguous. Germline CDR1 GTSNPN, CDR2 SVGIG (reference sequence). The CDR3 consists of 10 residues. Trimming took off 5 bases at V and 4 bases at J, with 5 bases between the two ends.

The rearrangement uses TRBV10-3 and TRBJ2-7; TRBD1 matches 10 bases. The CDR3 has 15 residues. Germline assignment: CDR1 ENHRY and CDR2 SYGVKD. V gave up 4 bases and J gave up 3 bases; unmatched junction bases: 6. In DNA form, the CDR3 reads TGTGCCATCAGTGCATTCGGGGACAGGGGCTACGAGCAGTACTTC. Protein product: CAISAFGDRGYEQYF.

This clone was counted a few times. The chain's CDR3 is CSVTGTVMNTEAFF. The CDR3 coding sequence is TGCAGCGTTACGGGGACAGTTATGAACACTGAAGCTTTCTTT. This sequence joins TRBV29-1 and TRBJ1-1; 7 bases agree with TRBD1. The CDR3 totals 14 residues. Germline values: CDR1 SQVTM, CDR2 ANQGSEA. With V trimmed by 5 bases and J by 0 bases, 6 bases remained unmatched. Supplemented by reference TRBV29-1 and TRBJ1-1, the full variable domain reads SAVISQKPSRDICQRGTSLTIQCQVDSQVTMMFWYRQQPGQSLTLIATANQGSEATYESGFVIDKFPISRPNLTFSTLTVSNMSPEDSSIYLCSVTGTVMNTEAFFGQGTRLTVV.

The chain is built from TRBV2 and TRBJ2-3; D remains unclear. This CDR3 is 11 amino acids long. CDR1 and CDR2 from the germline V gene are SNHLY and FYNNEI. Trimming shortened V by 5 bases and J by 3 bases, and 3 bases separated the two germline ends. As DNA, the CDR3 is TGTGCCAGCAGTCAGACAGATACGCAGTATTTT. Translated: CASSQTDTQYF.

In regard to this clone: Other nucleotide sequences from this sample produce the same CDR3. The CDR3 DNA sequence: TGCGCCAGCAGCCAAGAGGGAACTAATGAAAAACTGTTTTTT. Encoded protein: CASSQEGTNEKLFF. J is TRBJ1-4 and V is TRBV4-3; D not certain. This CDR3 is built from 14 residues. Trimming cost V 0 bases and J 1 base, with 3 bases left between them. Germline V gives CDR1 LGHNA, CDR2 YSLEER.

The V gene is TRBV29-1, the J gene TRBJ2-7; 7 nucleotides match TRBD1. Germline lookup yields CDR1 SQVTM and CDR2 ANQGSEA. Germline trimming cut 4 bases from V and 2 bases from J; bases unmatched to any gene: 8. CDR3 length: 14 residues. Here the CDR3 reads CSVVDRDTPYEQYF. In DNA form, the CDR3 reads TGCAGCGTTGTCGACAGGGACACCCCCTACGAGCAGTACTTC.